One and the same sample provided the 17 T cell receptor beta chains below, sequenced in a study of vaccination effects on CD4 cells after COVID-19. With the ViraFEST assay, the study expanded antigen-specific CD4+ T cells using viral peptide pools, then sequenced them. Subsequent to a culture period of less than twelve days, CD4+ T cells were isolated. Infection with SARS-CoV-2 occurred in the person between March and December 2020, and PCR confirmed it. Assay used: immunoSEQ multiplex PCR; TCRdb lists only in-frame clones, some missing. The profile covers about 20,000 clones, with 74% appearing a single time and around 40% taken by the ten largest. For these receptors, no antigen is known. Source: CD4+ T cells from PBMCs cultured with a peptide pool, taken before COVID-19 vaccination. The receptors stem from a human donor who had a prior SARS-CoV-2 infection.

The genes are TRBV6-6 and TRBJ2-3; 11 bases map to TRBD2. V lost 2 bases to trimming and J lost 5 bases; unmatched junction nucleotides: 3. CDR1 and CDR2 (germline): MNHNY, SVGAGI (reference sequence). The CDR3 is 15 amino acids. The CDR3 DNA follows: TGTGCCAGCAGTTACATAGCGGGGGGGCAAGATACGCAGTATTTT. Translated: CASSYIAGGQDTQYF.

The V gene is TRBV7-8, the J gene TRBJ2-7; D unresolved. With 0 bases removed from V and 8 bases from J, the gap between germline ends came to 11 bases. Germline V lookup: CDR1 SGHVS, CDR2 FQNEAQ. The CDR3 is made up of 13 amino acids. The CDR3 sequence: CASSLASATQQYF. The CDR3 DNA reads as TGTGCCAGCAGCTTAGCTTCGGCTACCCAGCAGTACTTC.

This clone showed up just a few times. The rearrangement uses TRBV15 and TRBJ1-2; D is perhaps TRBD1 (5 bases). CDR3 length equals 16 residues. Germline loops: CDR1 LNHNV, CDR2 YYDKDF (reference sequence). Between the trimmed V and J ends, which lost 0 bases and 8 bases, there was a span of 19 bases. As DNA, the CDR3 is TGTGCCACCAGCAGAGAGAGGTCCGGGGACGCTCGAGGCTACACCTTC. It codes for CATSRERSGDARGYTF. The full variable domain, with the rest looked up from reference TRBV15 and TRBJ1-2, is DAMVIQNPRYQVTQFGKPVTLSCSQTLNHNVMYWYQQKSSQAPKLLFHYYDKDFNNEADTPDNFQSRRPNTSFCFLDIRSPGLGDTAMYLCATSRERSGDARGYTFGSGTRLTVV.

The chain combines TRBV5-1 with TRBJ2-3; D could derive from TRBD1 or TRBD2 (5 bases each). The V gene lost 0 bases and the J gene lost 5 bases, with 13 bases spanning the gap. Germline loops: CDR1 SGHRS, CDR2 YFSETQ. This CDR3 has 15 amino acids. The CDR3 bases are TGCGCCAGCAGCTTGGGGGTAGCTGGGGGAGATACGCAGTATTTT. Its translation: CASSLGVAGGDTQYF. The variable domain in full, completed from reference TRBV5-1 and TRBJ2-3, reads KAGVTQTPRYLIKTRGQQVTLSCSPISGHRSVSWYQQTPGQGLQFLFEYFSETQRNKGNFPGRFSGRQFSNSRSEMNVSTLELGDSALYLCASSLGVAGGDTQYFGPGTRLTVL.

The chain combines TRBV27 with TRBJ1-2, with 11 bases that match TRBD1. The CDR3 covers 15 residues. Per germline, CDR1 MNHEY and CDR2 SMNVEV (reference sequence). J gave up 7 bases and V 3 bases, and 7 bases lay outside the gene matches. The CDR3 loop reads CASSLIGGTGGGYTF. DNA of the CDR3: TGTGCCAGCAGTTTGATTGGTGGGACAGGGGGTGGCTACACCTTC.

CDR3 in amino acids: CASSRLVTYEQYF. The CDR3 nucleotides read TGTGCCAGCAGCCGACTGGTAACCTACGAGCAGTACTTC. This chain uses TRBV5-5 with TRBJ2-7; D gene uncertain. Germline assignment: CDR1 SGHKS and CDR2 YYEKEE (reference sequence). The ends were cut back, 4 bases at V and 2 bases at J, with 10 bases in the middle. The CDR3 sequence is 13 residues long.

The chain has TRBV3-1 (or the pseudogene TRBV3-2) and TRBJ2-5; D not certain. Germline V gene data show CDR1 as LGHDT and CDR2 as YNNKEL (reference sequence). The CDR3 is 13 residues long. The ends were cut back, 6 bases at V and 1 base at J, with 9 bases in the middle. The CDR3 protein is CASRRRAQETQYF. In DNA, the CDR3 is TGTGCCAGCAGAAGAAGGGCCCAAGAGACCCAGTACTTC.

DNA for the CDR3: TGTGCCAGCAGCCCCCTCCCTAGCAGCTCCTACGAGCAGTACTTC. Its translation is CASSPLPSSSYEQYF. The chain recombines TRBV6-2 or TRBV6-3 with TRBJ2-7, with D possibly matching TRBD2 (5 bases). Germline V gene data show CDR1 as MNHEY and CDR2 as SVGEGT. This CDR3 has 15 residues. With 6 bases removed from V and 0 bases from J, the gap between germline ends came to 15 bases.

This chain uses TRBV6-5 with TRBJ1-2; a possible D gene is TRBD1 (5 bases). With 4 bases removed from V and 3 bases from J, the gap between germline ends came to 12 bases. The CDR3 sequence is 14 residues long. CDR1 is MNHEY and CDR2 is SVGAGI in the germline V gene. This chain's CDR3 is CASSFRGGDYGYTF. Here the CDR3 DNA reads TGTGCCAGCAGTTTTAGGGGCGGGGACTATGGCTACACCTTC.

This clone was detected only a few times. The genes are TRBV5-6 and TRBJ2-2; no firm D call. The CDR3 contains 14 residues. The germline V gene encodes CDR1 SGHDT and CDR2 YYEEEE. The ends were cut back, 0 bases at V and 1 base at J, with 4 bases in the middle. CDR3 coding DNA: TGTGCCAGCAGCTTGGGACGGAACACCGGGGAGCTGTTTTTT. Protein: CASSLGRNTGELFF.

The V gene is TRBV7-9, the J gene TRBJ2-5, with D tentatively TRBD2 (6 bases). Deletions cut 5 bases from V and 1 base from J, with 14 bases between. The CDR3 contains 15 residues. Germline CDR1 reads SEHNR; CDR2 reads FQNEAQ (reference sequence). CDR3 nucleotide sequence: TGTGCCAGCAGCGCATCGCTAGCGTTCCAAGAGACCCAGTACTTC. Translating it yields CASSASLAFQETQYF.

This clone has just a few counts. V gene TRBV27 combines with J gene TRBJ1-5, with 9 bases lining up with TRBD1. Per the germline V gene, CDR1 is MNHEY and CDR2 is SMNVEV (reference sequence). This CDR3 region has 16 residues. Trimming at V came to 6 bases and at J to 6 bases, leaving 12 bases not matched to a gene. CDR3 coding DNA: TGTGCCAGCAGGAGGATAGGGACAGGGTCATTTCAGCCCCAGCATTTT. This gives the protein CASRRIGTGSFQPQHF.

This chain uses TRBV7-9 with TRBJ1-2; 7 bases are a match to TRBD1. Unmatched junction bases numbered 16, after V lost 3 bases and J lost 0 bases. Germline V gene sequence: CDR1 SEHNR, CDR2 FQNEAQ (reference sequence). CDR3 length equals 19 residues. The CDR3 DNA sequence: TGTGCCAGCAGCTTCGTCAGGACAGGCGCCCGCCGGTCTAACTATGGCTACACCTTC. This codes for CASSFVRTGARRSNYGYTF.

V usage is TRBV5-6 and J usage is TRBJ2-7; 7 bases line up with TRBD1. J was trimmed by 2 bases and V by 3 bases; bases with no gene match: 5. This CDR3 comprises 14 residues. Germline V gene data show CDR1 as SGHDT and CDR2 as YYEEEE. CDR3 DNA: TGTGCCAGCAGCTGGGGGACAGAGGCCTACGAGCAGTACTTC. Translating it yields CASSWGTEAYEQYF.

The V gene is TRBV7-3, the J gene TRBJ2-7; D gene uncertain. The CDR3 totals 13 residues. CDR1 is SGHTA and CDR2 is FQGTGA in the germline V gene. V lost 0 bases to trimming and J lost 4 bases, with 7 bases between them. CDR3 DNA sequence: TGTGCCAGCAGCTTAACACCGGCTTACGAGCAGTACTTC. Translating it yields CASSLTPAYEQYF.

This clone was counted a few times. The chain links TRBV19 to TRBJ1-2; the match to TRBD1 covers 7 bases. Unmatched junction bases numbered 11, after V lost 3 bases and J lost 7 bases. The CDR3 has 15 amino acids. Germline V gene data show CDR1 as LNHDA and CDR2 as SQIVND (reference sequence). The CDR3 region is CASSIPDDRAIGYTF. The CDR3 bases are TGTGCCAGTAGTATCCCCGACGACAGGGCTATTGGCTACACCTTC. The whole variable domain, remainder taken from reference TRBV19 and TRBJ1-2, is DGGITQSPKYLFRKEGQNVTLSCEQNLNHDAMYWYRQDPGQGLRLIYYSQIVNDFQKGDIAEGYSVSREKKESFPLTVTSAQKNPTAFYLCASSIPDDRAIGYTFGSGTRLTVV.

The J gene is TRBJ1-2, the V gene TRBV28; D is perhaps TRBD1 (5 bases). This CDR3 contains 13 residues. The V gene lost 2 bases and the J gene lost 8 bases, with 12 bases spanning the gap. Germline CDR1 and CDR2: MDHEN and SYDVKM. CDR3 region: CASSLGGSRGYTF. Written as DNA, the CDR3 is TGTGCCAGCAGTTTAGGGGGGTCTAGGGGCTACACCTTC.